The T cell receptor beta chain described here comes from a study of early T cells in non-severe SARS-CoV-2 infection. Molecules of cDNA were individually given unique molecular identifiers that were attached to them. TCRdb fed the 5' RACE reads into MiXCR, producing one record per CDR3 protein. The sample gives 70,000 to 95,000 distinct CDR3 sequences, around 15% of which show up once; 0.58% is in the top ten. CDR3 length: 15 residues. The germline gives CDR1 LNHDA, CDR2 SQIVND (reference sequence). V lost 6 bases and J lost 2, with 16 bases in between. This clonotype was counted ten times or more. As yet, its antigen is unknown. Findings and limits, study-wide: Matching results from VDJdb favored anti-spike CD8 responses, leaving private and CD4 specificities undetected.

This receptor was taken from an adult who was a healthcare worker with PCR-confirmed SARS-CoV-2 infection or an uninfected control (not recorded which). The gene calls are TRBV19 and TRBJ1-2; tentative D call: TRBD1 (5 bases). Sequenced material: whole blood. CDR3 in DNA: TGTGCCAGTAGCTTTGGACGAGGGGCAAACTATGGCTACACCTTC. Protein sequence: CASSFGRGANYGYTF.